The rows below give T cell receptor beta chains drawn from one sample of a study of cytomegalovirus exposure and HLA in healthy donors. The table came from immunoSEQ multiplex PCR; TCRdb's copy has only in-frame clones and leaves some out. The top ten clones hold roughly 0.65% of a sample with roughly 200,000 clones, approximately 80% of them seen once. Sequencing was performed on PBMCs. These receptor sequences come from a boy between 10 and 17 years old in good health and CMV-seronegative. Both conserved end residues are part of each CDR3. The order of the fields is CDR3 length, V gene, D gene, CDR3 protein. The D gene is left open where the match is weak.

cdr3_length: 13; v_call: TRBV30; d_call: NA; cdr3_aa: CAWSVSGDYGYTF
cdr3_length: 16; v_call: TRBV4-2; d_call: TRBD2; cdr3_aa: CASSQLLSGSPYEQYF
cdr3_length: 14; v_call: TRBV7-2; d_call: TRBD1; cdr3_aa: CASSYRTGGTEAFF
cdr3_length: 14; v_call: TRBV9; d_call: TRBD2; cdr3_aa: CASSAGLALDEQFF
cdr3_length: 18; v_call: TRBV5-1; d_call: TRBD1; cdr3_aa: CASSYLWTGGGVDTEAFF
cdr3_length: 16; v_call: TRBV7-2; d_call: NA; cdr3_aa: CASSLDPGVGNQPQHF
cdr3_length: 11; v_call: TRBV20-1; d_call: NA; cdr3_aa: CSAGPRTEAFF
cdr3_length: 13; v_call: TRBV7-3; d_call: NA; cdr3_aa: CASSVGQGEKLFF
cdr3_length: 15; v_call: TRBV11-2; d_call: TRBD1; cdr3_aa: CASSGGTGPSYEQYF
cdr3_length: 12; v_call: TRBV6-1; d_call: NA; cdr3_aa: CASSLQGNTIYF
cdr3_length: 15; v_call: TRBV5-4; d_call: TRBD1; cdr3_aa: CASSLGQGNTYEQYF
cdr3_length: 12; v_call: TRBV5-4; d_call: NA; cdr3_aa: CASSQSTDTQYF
cdr3_length: 12; v_call: TRBV30; d_call: NA; cdr3_aa: CAWSQGYTEAFF
cdr3_length: 16; v_call: TRBV11-2; d_call: TRBD2; cdr3_aa: CASSQGRGRVTYEQYF
cdr3_length: 14; v_call: TRBV19; d_call: NA; cdr3_aa: CASTTQPGEYGYTF
cdr3_length: 16; v_call: TRBV6-4; d_call: NA; cdr3_aa: CASSEMEGGRHNEQFF
cdr3_length: 15; v_call: TRBV6-1; d_call: TRBD2; cdr3_aa: CASRLIAGADNEQFF
cdr3_length: 14; v_call: TRBV5-6; d_call: TRBD1; cdr3_aa: CASSLGDRDQPQHF
cdr3_length: 15; v_call: TRBV12-5; d_call: NA; cdr3_aa: CASGFTGRVDQPQHF
cdr3_length: 13; v_call: TRBV7-9; d_call: NA; cdr3_aa: CASSLAINTEAFF
cdr3_length: 16; v_call: TRBV5-1; d_call: NA; cdr3_aa: CASSVAGVPQNYGYTF
cdr3_length: 17; v_call: TRBV2; d_call: NA; cdr3_aa: CASSENPQGLINYGYTF
cdr3_length: 14; v_call: TRBV12-5; d_call: NA; cdr3_aa: CASGLVSPRAGYTF
cdr3_length: 12; v_call: TRBV11-2; d_call: NA; cdr3_aa: CASSLVDSEAFF
cdr3_length: 20; v_call: TRBV2; d_call: NA; cdr3_aa: CASSEVTGGKRDSTSYEQYF
cdr3_length: 14; v_call: TRBV14; d_call: NA; cdr3_aa: CASSQVGGRDEAFF
cdr3_length: 15; v_call: TRBV7-2; d_call: TRBD1; cdr3_aa: CASRPQDRGNEKLFF
cdr3_length: 15; v_call: TRBV18; d_call: NA; cdr3_aa: CAIELRGGVNTEAFF
cdr3_length: 11; v_call: TRBV6-1; d_call: NA; cdr3_aa: CASIWQDTQYF
cdr3_length: 16; v_call: TRBV7-2; d_call: TRBD2; cdr3_aa: CASSLGLAGGKGEQYF
cdr3_length: 12; v_call: TRBV6-5; d_call: TRBD1; cdr3_aa: CASSRTGNGYTF
cdr3_length: 15; v_call: TRBV7-3; d_call: TRBD2; cdr3_aa: CASSLTSGRHNEQFF
cdr3_length: 16; v_call: TRBV6-5; d_call: TRBD2; cdr3_aa: CASSYMAGATNGELFF
cdr3_length: 16; v_call: TRBV7-2; d_call: NA; cdr3_aa: CASSLVGGAGLTEAFF
cdr3_length: 17; v_call: TRBV11-3; d_call: TRBD2; cdr3_aa: CASSSSSGRAGSNEQFF
cdr3_length: 13; v_call: TRBV5-1; d_call: NA; cdr3_aa: CASSLSNNEKLFF
cdr3_length: 14; v_call: TRBV7-8; d_call: TRBD1; cdr3_aa: CASSLRDSRSDRTF
cdr3_length: 13; v_call: TRBV10-1; d_call: NA; cdr3_aa: CASSHRGTDTQYF
cdr3_length: 16; v_call: TRBV18; d_call: TRBD1; cdr3_aa: CASSPPGQGGAEKLFF
cdr3_length: 15; v_call: TRBV10-1; d_call: NA; cdr3_aa: CASSDTGSGSYEQYF
cdr3_length: 15; v_call: TRBV11-3; d_call: NA; cdr3_aa: CASSAGQASSYEQYF
cdr3_length: 16; v_call: TRBV12-5; d_call: NA; cdr3_aa: CASGFSKPGASGEQYF
cdr3_length: 15; v_call: TRBV7-8; d_call: TRBD1; cdr3_aa: CASSPRTGNQETQYF
cdr3_length: 15; v_call: TRBV5-1; d_call: TRBD1; cdr3_aa: CASSLEGGTGDTQYF
cdr3_length: 15; v_call: TRBV9; d_call: NA; cdr3_aa: CASSISSSGANVLTF
cdr3_length: 12; v_call: TRBV5-6; d_call: TRBD1; cdr3_aa: CASSHRGNEQYF